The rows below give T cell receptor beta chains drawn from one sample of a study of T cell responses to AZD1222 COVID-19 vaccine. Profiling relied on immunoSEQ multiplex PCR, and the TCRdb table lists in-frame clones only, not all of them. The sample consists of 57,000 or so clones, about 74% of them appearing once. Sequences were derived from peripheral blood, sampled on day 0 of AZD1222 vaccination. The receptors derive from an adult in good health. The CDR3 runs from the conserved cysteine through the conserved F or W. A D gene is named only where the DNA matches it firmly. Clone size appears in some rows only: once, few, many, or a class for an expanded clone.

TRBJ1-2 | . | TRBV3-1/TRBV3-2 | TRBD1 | TGTGCCAGCAGCGCTGACAGGGGCCTTGGCTACACCTTC | CASSADRGLGYTF
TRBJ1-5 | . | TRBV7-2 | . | TGTGCCAGCAGCTTAGACGGGGTGAGGGTGGGTCAGCCCCAGCATTTT | CASSLDGVRVGQPQHF
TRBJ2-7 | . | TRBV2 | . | TGTGCCAGCATGAGAACGTCCAGCGAGCAGTACTTC | CASMRTSSEQYF
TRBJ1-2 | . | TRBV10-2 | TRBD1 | TGCGCCAGCAGTGATGTGGCTGACAGGGAGTATTATGGCTACACCTTC | CASSDVADREYYGYTF
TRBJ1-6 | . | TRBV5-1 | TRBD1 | TGCGCCAGCAGCCTGGGACAGGGAGGTTCACCCCTCCACTTT | CASSLGQGGSPLHF
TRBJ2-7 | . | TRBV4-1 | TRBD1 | TGCGCCAGCAGCCAAGAGGGACAGGGTCCCTACGAGCAGTACTTC | CASSQEGQGPYEQYF
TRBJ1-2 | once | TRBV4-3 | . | TGCGCCAGCAGCCAAGAAGCAGGGAAGTCGGTCTATGGCTACACCTTC | CASSQEAGKSVYGYTF
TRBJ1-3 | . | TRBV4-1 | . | TGCGCCAGCAGCCAAGATAACCAGGGAGGAAACACCATATATTTT | CASSQDNQGGNTIYF
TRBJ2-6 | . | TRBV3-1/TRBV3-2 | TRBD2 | TGTGCCAGCAGCCAATCCATAGCGGGGGGTTTCTCTGGGGCCAACGTCCTGACTTTC | CASSQSIAGGFSGANVLTF
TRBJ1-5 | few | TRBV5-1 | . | TGCGCCAGCAGCTTCGACTCAGGAGGTCAGCCCCAGCATTTT | CASSFDSGGQPQHF
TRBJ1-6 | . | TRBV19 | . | TGTGCCAGTAGTAATATTAATTCACCCCTCCACTTT | CASSNINSPLHF
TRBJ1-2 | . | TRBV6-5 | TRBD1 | TGTGCCAGCAGTTTCTGGACAGGGATGAACTATGGCTACACCTTC | CASSFWTGMNYGYTF
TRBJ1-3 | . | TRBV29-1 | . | TGCAGCGTTGAAGAGTGGACCACCGGGTCCTCTGGAAACACCATATATTTT | CSVEEWTTGSSGNTIYF
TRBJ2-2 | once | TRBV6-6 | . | TGTGCCAGCAGTTACAGTATCCCTAACACCGGGGAGCTGTTTTTT | CASSYSIPNTGELFF
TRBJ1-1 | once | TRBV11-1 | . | TGTGCCAGCCTAAGACGGACGGAGAACACTGAAGCTTTCTTT | CASLRRTENTEAFF
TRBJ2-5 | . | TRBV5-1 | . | TGCGCCAGCACCCCGGAGGGTTGGTCGGAGACCCAGTACTTC | CASTPEGWSETQYF
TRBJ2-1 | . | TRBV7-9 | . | TGTGCCAGCAGCTTAGTCAGAGATGAGCAGTTCTTC | CASSLVRDEQFF
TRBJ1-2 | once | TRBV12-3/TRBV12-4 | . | TGTGCCAGCAGTTTGGGGCTGGGGGGTGGCTACACCTTC | CASSLGLGGGYTF
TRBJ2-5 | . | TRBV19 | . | TGTGCCAGTAGTAGCAGGACAGTCCAAGAGACCCAGTACTTC | CASSSRTVQETQYF
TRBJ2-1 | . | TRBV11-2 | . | TGTGCCAGCAGCTCCATCGGTCGGCGCAGAGGACAGTACAATGAGCAGTTCTTC | CASSSIGRRRGQYNEQFF
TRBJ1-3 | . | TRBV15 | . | TGTGCCACCAGCAGAGATCAGTGGAGCTCTGGAAACACCATATATTTT | CATSRDQWSSGNTIYF
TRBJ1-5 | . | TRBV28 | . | TGTGCCAGCAGTTTAAGGACAAATCAGCCCCAGCATTTT | CASSLRTNQPQHF
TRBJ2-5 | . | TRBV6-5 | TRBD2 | TGTGCCAGCAGTTACGCTAGCGGGGGGCAAGAGACCCAGTACTTC | CASSYASGGQETQYF
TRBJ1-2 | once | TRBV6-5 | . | TGTGCCAGCAGTTACGGGGCAGGGCAGGGCTACACCTTC | CASSYGAGQGYTF
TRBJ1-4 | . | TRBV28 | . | TGTGCCAGCAGTTTACCGGGGTGGGGAGATGAAAAACTGTTTTTT | CASSLPGWGDEKLFF
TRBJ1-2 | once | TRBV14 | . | TGTGCCAGCAGCCAAACTTTTGGCTACACCTTC | CASSQTFGYTF
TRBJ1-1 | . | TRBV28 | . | TGTGCCAGCAGCGCCCGAGAGACAGCGAACACTGAAGCTTTCTTT | CASSARETANTEAFF
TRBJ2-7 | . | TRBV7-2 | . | TGTGCCAGCAGCTCTGGGGGGCAGGGCTACGAGCAGTACTTC | CASSSGGQGYEQYF
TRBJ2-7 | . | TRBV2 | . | TGTGCCAGCAGCGCCAACTACGAGCAGTACTTC | CASSANYEQYF
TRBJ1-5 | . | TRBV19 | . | TGTGCCAGTAGTACCACCGGACAGTATCAGCCCCAGCATTTT | CASSTTGQYQPQHF
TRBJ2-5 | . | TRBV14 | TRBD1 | TGTGCCAGCAGCCAAGGACAGGGAACGGTAGAGACCCAGTACTTC | CASSQGQGTVETQYF
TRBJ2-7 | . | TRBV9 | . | TGTGCCAGCAGCGCCCTCGACGGGTACTACGAGCAGTACTTC | CASSALDGYYEQYF
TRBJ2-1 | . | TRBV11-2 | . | TGTGCCAGCAGCTCGAGGACGACGGGATACAATGAGCAGTTCTTC | CASSSRTTGYNEQFF
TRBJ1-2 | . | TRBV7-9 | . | TGTGCCAGCAGCTTAGCGGGACGGGGCTACACCTTC | CASSLAGRGYTF
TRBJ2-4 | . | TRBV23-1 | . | TGCGCCAGCAGTCAATCGAGGCAGGCCGAGGCCAAAAACATTCAGTACTTC | CASSQSRQAEAKNIQYF
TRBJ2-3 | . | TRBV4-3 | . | TGCGCCAGCAGCCATGACTGGGACCCCTTAATCGGGGCAGATACGCAGTATTTT | CASSHDWDPLIGADTQYF
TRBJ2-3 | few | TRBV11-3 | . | TGTGCCAGCACGGGGGAGAACACAGATACGCAGTATTTT | CASTGENTDTQYF
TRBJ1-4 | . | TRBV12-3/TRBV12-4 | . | TGTGCCAGCACTACGTCAGATGAAAAACTGTTTTTT | CASTTSDEKLFF
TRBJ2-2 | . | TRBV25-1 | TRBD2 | TGTGCCAGCAGTAGGACTAGCGGGAACACCGGGGAGCTGTTTTTT | CASSRTSGNTGELFF
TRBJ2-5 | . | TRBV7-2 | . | TGTGCCAGCAGCTTAGCGGGGGTCAAGACCCAGTACTTC | CASSLAGVKTQYF
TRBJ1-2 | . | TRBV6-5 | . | TGTGCCAGCAGTCCCGGACAATTGCCTTATGGCTACACCTTC | CASSPGQLPYGYTF
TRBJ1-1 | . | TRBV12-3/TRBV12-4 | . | TGTGCCAGCAGCCTTCTCGGGGAAGCTTTCTTT | CASSLLGEAFF
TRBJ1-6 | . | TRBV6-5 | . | TGTGCCAGCAGAGACCCGAAAAGATCCCTCCACTTT | CASRDPKRSLHF
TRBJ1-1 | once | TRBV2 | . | TGTGCCAGCAGGGCGGACAGCGGGGGCGAAGCTTTCTTT | CASRADSGGEAFF
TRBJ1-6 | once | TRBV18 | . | TGTGCCAGCTCATCTGACAGAAATTCACCCCTCCACTTT | CASSSDRNSPLHF
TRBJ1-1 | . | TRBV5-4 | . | TGTGCCAGCAGCTTAACAGGAGATGAAGCTTTCTTT | CASSLTGDEAFF
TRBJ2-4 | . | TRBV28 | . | TGTGCCAGCAGGGGGGATACCAAAAACATTCAGTACTTC | CASRGDTKNIQYF
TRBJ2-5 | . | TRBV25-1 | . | TGTGCCAGCAGTGATCCCAAACAGGGTCGTGGGACCCAGTACTTC | CASSDPKQGRGTQYF
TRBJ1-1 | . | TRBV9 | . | TGTGCCAGCAGGGGGCTCTCTTCGAACACTGAAGCTTTCTTT | CASRGLSSNTEAFF
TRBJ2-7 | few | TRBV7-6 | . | TGTGCCAGCAGCTTAGGAGGGACGTACGAGCAGTACTTC | CASSLGGTYEQYF
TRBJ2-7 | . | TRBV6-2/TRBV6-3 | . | TGTGCCAGCAGTCGGGCTGGCAGGGACTACGAGCAGTACTTC | CASSRAGRDYEQYF
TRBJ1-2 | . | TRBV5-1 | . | TGCGCCAGCAGCTTGGGGACAGTCATTTCTGGTGGCTACACCTTC | CASSLGTVISGGYTF
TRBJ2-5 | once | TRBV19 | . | TGTGCCAGTACTCCTAGGGATGGAGGGGAGACCCAGTACTTC | CASTPRDGGETQYF
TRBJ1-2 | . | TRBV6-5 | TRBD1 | TGTGCCAGCAGTTATTCCGGACAGGGGAGGAACTATGGCTACACCTTC | CASSYSGQGRNYGYTF
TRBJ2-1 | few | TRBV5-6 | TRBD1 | TGTGCCAGCAGCTTTGATCAAGGGACAGGGACGATTAGTGAGCAGTTCTTC | CASSFDQGTGTISEQFF